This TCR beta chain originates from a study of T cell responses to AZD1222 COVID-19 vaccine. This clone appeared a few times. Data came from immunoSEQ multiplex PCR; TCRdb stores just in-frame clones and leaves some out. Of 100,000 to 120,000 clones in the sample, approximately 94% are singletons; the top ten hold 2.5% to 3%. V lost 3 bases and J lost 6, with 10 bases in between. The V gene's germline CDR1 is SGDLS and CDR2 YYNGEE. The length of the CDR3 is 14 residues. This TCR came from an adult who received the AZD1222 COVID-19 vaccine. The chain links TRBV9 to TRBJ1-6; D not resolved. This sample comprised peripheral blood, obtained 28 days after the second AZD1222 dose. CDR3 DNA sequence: TGTGCCAGCAGCGGCCGGGCGTCTAATTCACCCCTCCACTTT. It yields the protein CASSGRASNSPLHF. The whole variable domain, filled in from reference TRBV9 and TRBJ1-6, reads DSGVTQTPKHLITATGQRVTLRCSPRSGDLSVYWYQQSLDQGLQFLIQYYNGEERAKGNILERFSAQQFPDLHSELNLSSLELGDSALYFCASSGRASNSPLHFGNGTRLTVT.